Listed here are 19 T cell receptor beta chains from one sample, sequenced in a study of cytomegalovirus exposure and HLA in healthy donors. The method was immunoSEQ multiplex PCR; TCRdb's version includes in-frame clones alone and lacks a portion of them. The sample consists of 120,000 or so clones, 95% to 97% of them appearing once. Sequencing used PBMCs. The receptors here all came from a man younger than 30 in good health and CMV-seronegative.

This chain uses TRBV11-2 with TRBJ2-1, with 10 bases that match TRBD2. The V and J ends lost 3 bases and 6 bases, in that order; junction bases with no gene match: 11. From germline, CDR1 is SGHAT and CDR2 FQNNGV. The CDR3 consists of 17 residues. The CDR3 nucleotides are TGTGCCAGCAGCTTGCAAAAACCGGGACTAGCGTCCAATGAGCAGTTCTTC. This gives the protein CASSLQKPGLASNEQFF.

The chain has TRBV4-3 and TRBJ2-1; 12 bases line up with TRBD2. The CDR3 totals 16 residues. The ends lost 0 bases at V and 7 bases at J; junction bases unmatched: 4. CDR1 LGHNA and CDR2 YSLEER come from the germline V gene. CDR3 region: CASSQDRLAGENEQFF. CDR3 in DNA: TGCGCCAGCAGCCAAGATCGACTAGCGGGAGAAAATGAGCAGTTCTTC.

The rearrangement joins TRBV18 to TRBJ1-1; D remains unclear. Trimming took off 3 bases at V and 2 bases at J, with 7 bases between the two ends. Germline values: CDR1 KGHSH, CDR2 LQKENI. The CDR3 consists of 13 residues. The CDR3 DNA follows: TGTGCCAGCTCACCGCCAGTAAACACTGAAGCTTTCTTT. As protein: CASSPPVNTEAFF. Combining the CDR3 with reference TRBV18 and TRBJ1-1 gives the whole variable domain NAGVMQNPRHLVRRRGQEARLRCSPMKGHSHVYWYRQLPEEGLKFMVYLQKENIIDESGMPKERFSAEFPKEGPSILRIQQVVRGDSAAYFCASSPPVNTEAFFGQGTRLTVV.

The rearrangement joins TRBV7-2 to TRBJ1-1; weak D call: TRBD1 (5 bases). Germline CDR1 reads SGHTA; CDR2 reads FQGNSA. The length of the CDR3 is 15 residues. Trimming took off 5 bases at V and 1 base at J, with 14 bases between the two ends. CDR3 in DNA: TGTGCCAGCAGCGCCCAGGGTATTGGGAACACTGAAGCTTTCTTT. This codes for CASSAQGIGNTEAFF.

The genes are TRBV11-1 and TRBJ2-7, with a possible D match to TRBD2 (7 bases). This CDR3 region has 14 residues. Between the trimmed V and J ends, which lost 3 bases and 6 bases, there was a span of 15 bases. Germline CDR1 is SGHAT and CDR2 is FQDESV (reference sequence). The CDR3 loop reads CASSFPSGGGEQYF. For the CDR3, the DNA is TGTGCCAGCAGCTTCCCTAGCGGAGGGGGCGAGCAGTACTTC.

As DNA, the CDR3 is TGCGCCAGCTATTGGACTAGCGGGAGAGGGAACACCGGGGAGCTGTTTTTT. This translates into CASYWTSGRGNTGELFF. The J gene is TRBJ2-2, the V gene TRBV10-2; 13 positions agree with TRBD2. CDR1 is WSHSY and CDR2 is SAAADI in the germline V gene. This CDR3 spans 17 amino acids. The V segment lost 8 bases and the J segment 1 base; nucleotides outside the gene matches: 7.

The count of this clone is one. The chain has TRBV4-1 and TRBJ2-1, with 9 bases matching TRBD2. The CDR3 has 15 residues. V lost 1 base to trimming and J lost 2 bases; unmatched junction nucleotides: 0. Germline V gene lookup returns CDR1 MGHRA and CDR2 YSYEKL. The DNA for the CDR3 is TGCGCCAGCAGCCAAGGCGGGAGGGCCTACAATGAGCAGTTCTTC. This codes for CASSQGGRAYNEQFF.

The V gene is TRBV4-2, the J gene TRBJ1-4, with D possibly TRBD1 on 6 matching bases. V was shortened by 0 bases and J by 8 bases, with 19 bases between the two germline ends. The CDR3 length is 17 residues. Germline V gives CDR1 LGHNA, CDR2 YNFKEQ. In DNA, the CDR3 is TGTGCCAGCAGCCAAGAGGTCAGGGGAAGGTTTGGGGAAAAACTGTTTTTT. It yields the protein CASSQEVRGRFGEKLFF.

V and J are TRBV5-4 and TRBJ2-7; a weak D match, TRBD1 (5 bases). The CDR3 totals 14 residues. CDR1 is SGHNT and CDR2 is YYREEE in the germline V gene (reference sequence). The V and J ends lost 0 bases and 5 bases respectively, with 12 bases between them. The CDR3 sequence: CASSLDDSSNEQYF. The CDR3 nucleotides are TGTGCCAGCAGCTTGGATGACAGTTCGAACGAGCAGTACTTC.

The rearrangement links TRBV27 to TRBJ2-2; 9 nucleotides align to TRBD2. The CDR3 length is 16 residues. V was clipped by 5 bases and J by 0 bases; unmatched bases: 4. The germline V gene has CDR1 MNHEY and CDR2 SMNVEV (reference sequence). This CDR3 is CASSTGLATNTGELFF. The CDR3 bases are TGTGCCAGCAGTACCGGACTAGCGACGAACACCGGGGAGCTGTTTTTT.

This clone was counted once. The V call is TRBV5-4, the J call TRBJ2-3; the match to TRBD2 covers 7 bases. V gave up 5 bases and J gave up 3 bases; unmatched junction bases: 6. Germline V gives CDR1 SGHNT, CDR2 YYREEE (reference sequence). This CDR3 spans 14 amino acids. The CDR3 loop is CASSEGGATDTQYF. CDR3 coding DNA: TGTGCCAGCAGTGAGGGAGGGGCAACAGATACGCAGTATTTT.

The CDR3 nucleotides are TGTGCCAGCAGCGGGCAGGCATCTGGGGCCAACGTCCTGACTTTC. It translates to CASSGQASGANVLTF. The chain combines TRBV9 with TRBJ2-6; D not resolved. CDR3 length: 15 amino acids. Germline CDR1 reads SGDLS; CDR2 reads YYNGEE. Trimming shortened V by 3 bases and J by 1 base, and 8 bases separated the two germline ends.

V usage is TRBV13 and J usage is TRBJ2-3; perhaps TRBD2 as D (6 bases). Trimming removed 0 bases from V and 0 bases from J, with 16 bases in between. In germline, CDR1 is PRHDT, CDR2 FYEKMQ (reference sequence). CDR3 length equals 18 residues. The CDR3 sequence is CASSLGGGTTTSTDTQYF. CDR3 bases: TGTGCCAGCAGCTTAGGGGGCGGGACCACGACTAGCACAGATACGCAGTATTTT.

The rearrangement joins TRBV27 to TRBJ2-7, with D tentatively TRBD2 (7 bases). V was pared by 9 bases and J by 4 bases, with 16 bases between. The CDR3 totals 13 residues. CDR1 MNHEY and CDR2 SMNVEV come from the germline V gene (reference sequence). In DNA form, the CDR3 reads TGTGCCAGTTGGGAGGGGGGAAGATACGAGCAGTACTTC. Residues: CASWEGGRYEQYF.

The chain joins TRBV15 to TRBJ1-4, with TRBD1 matching over 8 bases. The CDR3 spans 16 residues. Losses at the gene ends were 0 bases for V and 8 bases for J; bases not matched to a gene: 8. CDR1 and CDR2 from the germline V gene are LNHNV and YYDKDF (reference sequence). The CDR3 here is CATSRDRFGTGEKLFF. CDR3 sequence (DNA): TGTGCCACCAGCAGAGATAGGTTCGGGACAGGCGAAAAACTGTTTTTT.

The chain recombines TRBV6-5 with TRBJ2-7, with D possibly matching TRBD1 (6 bases). Germline V gives CDR1 MNHEY, CDR2 SVGAGI. V lost 3 bases, J lost 6 bases, and 15 bases lay in between. This CDR3 comprises 14 residues. As DNA, the CDR3 is TGTGCCAGCAGTTATGGACAGCCGGTTGGCGAGCAGTACTTC. Its protein is CASSYGQPVGEQYF.

This clone was observed a few times. The chain couples TRBV11-3 to TRBJ2-2; the D is unclear. The germline gives CDR1 SGHNT, CDR2 YENEEA. There are 14 residues in the CDR3. V shed 0 bases and J shed 7 bases, with 9 bases lying between them. The CDR3 loop reads CASSLESNFGELFF. CDR3 DNA: TGTGCCAGCAGCTTAGAGTCCAATTTCGGGGAGCTGTTTTTT.

V usage is TRBV19 and J usage is TRBJ2-2, with TRBD2 identical over 8 bases. Germline CDR1 and CDR2: LNHDA and SQIVND (reference sequence). This CDR3 has 17 residues. With 9 bases clipped from V and 3 bases from J, the junction kept 15 bases outside the gene matches. The CDR3: CASRPPGGQGDTGELFF. The DNA for the CDR3 is TGTGCCAGCAGACCCCCGGGGGGGCAGGGCGACACCGGGGAGCTGTTTTTT.

V usage is TRBV4-1 and J usage is TRBJ2-1, with D possibly TRBD2 on 7 matching bases. The CDR3 has 17 amino acids. Per the germline V gene, CDR1 is MGHRA and CDR2 is YSYEKL. Trimming stripped 3 bases from V and 2 bases from J, with 17 bases between. The CDR3 DNA follows: TGCGCCAGCAGCCACCAAAGGGGGGGTGGAGCCTACAATGAGCAGTTCTTC. Translating it yields CASSHQRGGGAYNEQFF.